One sample yielded the 5 T cell receptor beta chains listed below, sequenced in a study of cytomegalovirus exposure and HLA in healthy donors. PCR was performed using 60 Vbeta and 13 Jbeta primers. Clones were read by immunoSEQ multiplex PCR, and TCRdb kept only the in-frame ones, dropping some. The sample contains over 150,000 clones, 80% of which appear only once. Material: PBMCs. The origin of the receptors is a man under 40 in good health and CMV-seronegative.

The chain joins TRBV21-1 to TRBJ2-2; TRBD2, the table's D call, lacks a check against the DNA. TRBV21-1 is a documented pseudogene. This CDR3 is built from 17 residues. This chain's CDR3 is CASSELAGEGNTGELFF. CDR3 in DNA: TGTGCCAGCAGCGAACTAGCGGGGGAGGGGAACACCGGGGAGCTGTTTTTT.

V usage is TRBV28 and J usage is TRBJ1-3; TRBD1 aligns across 8 bases. Germline values: CDR1 MDHEN, CDR2 SYDVKM. CDR3 length equals 17 residues. J was trimmed by 5 bases and V by 3 bases; bases with no gene match: 12. The CDR3 sequence is CASSFPRTGNIRNTIYF. The CDR3 DNA follows: TGTGCCAGCAGTTTTCCGCGGACAGGGAATATTAGAAACACCATATATTTT.

This clone was counted once. The V call is TRBV10-3, the J call TRBJ1-2; 7 bases agree with TRBD1. Germline CDR1 and CDR2: ENHRY and SYGVKD. This CDR3 comprises 15 residues. V shed 0 bases, J shed 4 bases, and the junction held 5 bases outside the gene matches. The CDR3 spells CAISESRRDSYGYTF. CDR3 DNA sequence: TGTGCCATCAGTGAGTCAAGAAGGGACAGCTATGGCTACACCTTC.

This chain uses TRBV10-3 with TRBJ1-5; D is uncertain. The V end lost 8 bases, the J end lost 3 bases, and 14 bases lay between the germline ends. There are 14 residues in the CDR3. Germline V lookup: CDR1 ENHRY, CDR2 SYGVKD. CDR3 residues: CAISKRNFNQPQHF. CDR3 bases: TGTGCCATCTCGAAGCGGAATTTCAATCAGCCCCAGCATTTT.

Written as DNA, the CDR3 is TGTGCCAGCTCACCCCTCGGGAGCGGCGGGAATGGCTACACCTTC. Translation gives CASSPLGSGGNGYTF. The chain carries TRBV18 and TRBJ1-2, with D unclear. Trimming removed 3 bases at V and 6 bases at J, with 17 bases between. Per the germline V gene, CDR1 is KGHSH and CDR2 is LQKENI. CDR3 size: 15 residues. Drawing the rest from reference TRBV18 and TRBJ1-2, the complete variable domain is NAGVMQNPRHLVRRRGQEARLRCSPMKGHSHVYWYRQLPEEGLKFMVYLQKENIIDESGMPKERFSAEFPKEGPSILRIQQVVRGDSAAYFCASSPLGSGGNGYTFGSGTRLTVV.